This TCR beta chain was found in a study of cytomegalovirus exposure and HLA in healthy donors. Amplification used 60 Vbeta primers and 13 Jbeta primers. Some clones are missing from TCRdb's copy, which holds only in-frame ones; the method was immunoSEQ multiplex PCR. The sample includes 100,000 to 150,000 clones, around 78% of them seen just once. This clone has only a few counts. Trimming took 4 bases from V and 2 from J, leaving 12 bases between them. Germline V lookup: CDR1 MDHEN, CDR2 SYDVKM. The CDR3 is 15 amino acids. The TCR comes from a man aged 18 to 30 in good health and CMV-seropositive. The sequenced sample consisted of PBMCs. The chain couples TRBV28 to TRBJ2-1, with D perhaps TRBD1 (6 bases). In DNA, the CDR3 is TGTGCCAGCAGTTCACAGGGTCATCCCTACAATGAGCAGTTCTTC. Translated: CASSSQGHPYNEQFF.